Listed here are 24 T cell receptor beta chains from one sample, sequenced in a study of T cell responses to AZD1222 COVID-19 vaccine. TCRdb's table, derived via immunoSEQ multiplex PCR, lists solely in-frame clones and lacks some. The table lists roughly 110,000 clones, about 90% of them singletons, with about 6.8% in the top ten. Here the sequenced sample was peripheral blood, taken 28 days after the second AZD1222 dose. All receptors come from an adult who received the AZD1222 COVID-19 vaccine.

The chain recombines TRBV7-6 with TRBJ2-2, with 8 bases fitting TRBD2. CDR3 size: 15 residues. The germline CDR1 and CDR2 sequences are SGHVS and FNYEAQ. The V segment lost 0 bases and the J segment 5 bases; nucleotides outside the gene matches: 2. As DNA, the CDR3 is TGTGCCAGCAGCTTAGCAGCGGGAGTAACCGGGGAGCTGTTTTTT. Its translation: CASSLAAGVTGELFF.

The genes are TRBV4-2 and TRBJ1-6; 7 bases line up with TRBD1. Germline V gene sequence: CDR1 LGHNA, CDR2 YNFKEQ. CDR3 size: 16 residues. The J segment lost 7 bases and the V segment lost 0 bases, leaving 6 bases of the junction unmatched. The CDR3 loop is CASSQDHRGRNSPLHF. In nucleotides, the CDR3 is TGTGCCAGCAGCCAAGACCACAGGGGCCGCAATTCACCCCTCCACTTT.

The CDR3 DNA reads TGTGCAAGTCGCTTGGGCCCGGGATCACCCCTCCACTTT. Translation gives CASRLGPGSPLHF. The chain employs TRBV12-2 and TRBJ1-6. TRBV12-2 is marked as a pseudogene. This CDR3 contains 13 residues.

The genes are TRBV6-5 and TRBJ2-7; D is perhaps TRBD1 (5 bases). The germline V gene has CDR1 MNHEY and CDR2 SVGAGI. V was pared by 6 bases and J by 0 bases, with 12 bases between. There are 14 residues in the CDR3. Written as DNA, the CDR3 is TGTGCCAGCAGCCCCGACAGAGTCTCCTACGAGCAGTACTTC. Translating it yields CASSPDRVSYEQYF.

The table lists this clone with a count of one. The rearrangement links TRBV30 to TRBJ1-6; D may be TRBD1 (6 bases). Per germline, CDR1 GTSNPN and CDR2 SVGIG (reference sequence). The CDR3 is 13 residues long. The V gene lost 4 bases and the J gene lost 8 bases, with 12 bases spanning the gap. The DNA of the CDR3 is TGTGCCTGGATGTCTTCAGGGGATTCACCCCTCCACTTT. Its translation: CAWMSSGDSPLHF.

The gene calls are TRBV5-5 and TRBJ1-4; D possibly corresponds to TRBD1 (5 bases). The V and J ends lost 9 bases and 8 bases respectively, with 17 bases between them. The CDR3 is made up of 13 amino acids. The V gene's germline CDR1 is SGHKS and CDR2 YYEKEE (reference sequence). DNA of the CDR3: TGTGCCACCGCTGTGGGGCCGCTCGAAAAACTGTTTTTT. As protein: CATAVGPLEKLFF.

V gene TRBV18 combines with J gene TRBJ2-7, with no clear D. Per germline, CDR1 KGHSH and CDR2 LQKENI. CDR3 length: 14 residues. V shed 3 bases and J shed 3 bases, with 12 bases lying between them. CDR3 sequence (DNA): TGTGCCAGCTCACCGGGTCAGGCGTTCTACGAGCAGTACTTC. It codes for CASSPGQAFYEQYF.

The CDR3 region is CASRITSLSYNEQFF. For the CDR3, the DNA is TGTGCCAGTAGGATAACTTCTCTCTCCTACAATGAGCAGTTCTTC. The genes are TRBV19 and TRBJ2-1, with D unresolved. Trimming left V 6 bases short and J 0 bases short, with 12 bases between. CDR3 size: 15 residues. CDR1 LNHDA and CDR2 SQIVND come from the germline V gene (reference sequence). Supplemented by reference TRBV19 and TRBJ2-1, the full variable domain reads DGGITQSPKYLFRKEGQNVTLSCEQNLNHDAMYWYRQDPGQGLRLIYYSQIVNDFQKGDIAEGYSVSREKKESFPLTVTSAQKNPTAFYLCASRITSLSYNEQFFGPGTRLTVL.

The rearrangement links TRBV6-5 to TRBJ1-4; a weak D match, TRBD1 (6 bases). The CDR3 extends over 15 amino acids. Trimming cost V 0 bases and J 5 bases, with 10 bases left between them. CDR1 and CDR2 (germline): MNHEY, SVGAGI. The CDR3 DNA is TGTGCCAGCAGTTACTCGGGGGCCCGAAATGAAAAACTGTTTTTT. Amino acids: CASSYSGARNEKLFF.

The rearrangement joins TRBV27 to TRBJ1-1; possibly TRBD1 for D (6 bases). Trimming left V 7 bases short and J 5 bases short, with 14 bases between. In germline, CDR1 is MNHEY, CDR2 SMNVEV (reference sequence). The CDR3 has 13 amino acids. The CDR3 spells CASIGRGGTEAFF. The CDR3 nucleotides are TGTGCCAGCATCGGTAGGGGGGGGACTGAAGCTTTCTTT.

The rearrangement joins TRBV5-6 to TRBJ2-1, with TRBD2 identical over 9 bases. V lost 0 bases and J lost 6; bases outside the gene matches: 1. CDR1 SGHDT and CDR2 YYEEEE come from the germline V gene. The CDR3 contains 14 residues. This CDR3 reads CASSLALAGNEQFF. The CDR3 nucleotides read TGTGCCAGCAGCTTGGCACTAGCGGGCAATGAGCAGTTCTTC.

The rearrangement joins TRBV4-3 to TRBJ2-7; D might be TRBD1 (6 bases). The CDR3 has 15 amino acids. Trimming took off 0 bases at V and 9 bases at J, with 18 bases between the two ends. Per germline, CDR1 LGHNA and CDR2 YSLEER. This CDR3 reads CASSQDYGQRTGQYF. CDR3 nucleotide sequence: TGCGCCAGCAGCCAAGACTACGGACAGCGAACCGGGCAGTACTTC.

The chain has TRBV6-5 and TRBJ1-5; D gene ambiguous. The CDR3 has 14 residues. Germline CDR1 is MNHEY and CDR2 is SVGAGI. Trimming stripped 2 bases from V and 3 bases from J, with 8 bases between. In DNA form, the CDR3 reads TGTGCCAGCAGTTACGCGGCAACCAATCAGCCCCAGCATTTT. This encodes CASSYAATNQPQHF.

This clone was observed once. This chain joins TRBV19 and TRBJ2-6, with D uncertain. This CDR3 is built from 18 residues. Trimming removed 3 bases at V and 4 bases at J, with 19 bases between. Germline values: CDR1 LNHDA, CDR2 SQIVND (reference sequence). The CDR3 DNA is TGTGCCAGTAGTATGGGTGACCGCATCAGGACGGGGGCCAACGTCCTGACTTTC. Protein: CASSMGDRIRTGANVLTF.

The rearrangement links TRBV19 to TRBJ2-7; TRBD1 is a possible D gene (5 bases). Germline V lookup: CDR1 LNHDA, CDR2 SQIVND (reference sequence). V shed 5 bases and J shed 3 bases, with 8 bases lying between them. This CDR3 is built from 12 residues. CDR3 in amino acids: CASSQDIYEQYF. The CDR3 bases are TGTGCCAGTAGTCAGGACATCTACGAGCAGTACTTC.

V is TRBV5-4 and J is TRBJ1-2, with D possibly TRBD1 on 5 matching bases. The CDR3 runs 15 residues. Trimming removed 6 bases at V and 0 bases at J, with 15 bases between. CDR1 SGHNT and CDR2 YYREEE come from the germline V gene (reference sequence). The CDR3 region is CASIGDLTANYGYTF. DNA for the CDR3: TGTGCCAGCATTGGGGACTTAACCGCTAACTATGGCTACACCTTC.

The CDR3 loop reads CASSPDVGDTQYF. In DNA, the CDR3 is TGTGCCAGCTCACCGGATGTGGGAGATACGCAGTATTTT. The chain recombines TRBV18 with TRBJ2-3; D is unclear. Trimming removed 3 bases from V and 5 bases from J, with 9 bases in between. Germline V lookup: CDR1 KGHSH, CDR2 LQKENI. CDR3 length: 13 amino acids. Full variable domain (rest looked up from reference TRBV18 and TRBJ2-3): NAGVMQNPRHLVRRRGQEARLRCSPMKGHSHVYWYRQLPEEGLKFMVYLQKENIIDESGMPKERFSAEFPKEGPSILRIQQVVRGDSAAYFCASSPDVGDTQYFGPGTRLTVL.

The rearrangement links TRBV11-2 to TRBJ2-3; 8 nucleotides line up with TRBD1. The germline gives CDR1 SGHAT, CDR2 FQNNGV. This CDR3 is 15 amino acids long. Trimming cost V 3 bases and J 4 bases; bases outside gene matches: 6. The chain's CDR3 is CASSFFRGRADTQYF. As DNA, the CDR3 is TGTGCCAGCAGCTTCTTCAGGGGGCGGGCAGATACGCAGTATTTT.

The rearrangement uses TRBV2 and TRBJ1-2, with TRBD1 matching 7 bases. With V trimmed by 2 bases and J by 8 bases, 8 bases remained unmatched. Germline loops: CDR1 SNHLY, CDR2 FYNNEI. The CDR3 sequence is 14 residues long. The DNA of the CDR3 is TGTGCCAGCAGTGAAATACAGGGGATTAGCGGCTACACCTTC. As protein: CASSEIQGISGYTF. The whole variable domain, filled in from reference TRBV2 and TRBJ1-2, reads EPEVTQTPSHQVTQMGQEVILRCVPISNHLYFYWYRQILGQKVEFLVSFYNNEISEKSEIFDDQFSVERPDGSNFTLKIRSTKLEDSAMYFCASSEIQGISGYTFGSGTRLTVV.

The J gene is TRBJ1-2, the V gene TRBV6-2 or TRBV6-3, with 9 nucleotides matching TRBD1. The germline V gene encodes CDR1 MNHEY and CDR2 SVGEGT. V shed 4 bases, J shed 2 bases, and the junction held 5 bases outside the gene matches. The CDR3 has 15 amino acids. CDR3 sequence (DNA): TGTGCCAGCAGTTCTGGGACAGGGAACAACTATGGCTACACCTTC. Amino acids: CASSSGTGNNYGYTF.

The CDR3 DNA sequence: TGCGCCAGCAGCCCCAGGACTAGTGGTTTCTACGAGCAGTACTTC. Amino acids: CASSPRTSGFYEQYF. The chain uses TRBV4-1 and TRBJ2-7, with 7 bases identical to TRBD2. CDR1 and CDR2 (germline): MGHRA, YSYEKL. The CDR3 has 15 residues. The J segment lost 3 bases and the V segment lost 4 bases, leaving 9 bases of the junction unmatched.

This chain connects TRBV9 to TRBJ2-1; D remains ambiguous. CDR1 is SGDLS, CDR2 YYNGEE, per germline. The CDR3 is 16 residues long. The V and J ends lost 3 bases and 0 bases respectively, with 13 bases between them. The CDR3 protein is CASSGSNRFSYNEQFF. The DNA of the CDR3 is TGTGCCAGCAGCGGCTCTAACCGCTTCTCCTACAATGAGCAGTTCTTC.

This chain connects TRBV4-1 to TRBJ2-1; 11 bases line up with TRBD2. This CDR3 region has 14 residues. The V gene end was trimmed by 1 base and the J gene end by 12 bases; junction bases not matched to a gene: 5. Germline CDR1 is MGHRA and CDR2 is YSYEKL. CDR3 sequence: CASSQGLLAGGQFF. DNA of the CDR3: TGCGCCAGCAGCCAAGGGCTCCTAGCGGGAGGGCAGTTCTTC.

The V and J genes are TRBV6-5 and TRBJ2-2; possibly TRBD1 for D (5 bases). This CDR3 is 15 amino acids long. Germline V CDR1 and CDR2: MNHEY, SVGAGI. V was clipped by 10 bases and J by 0 bases, with 15 bases between them. DNA of the CDR3: TGTGCCATACGGATTGGGGCCGCGAACACCGGGGAGCTGTTTTTT. This gives the protein CAIRIGAANTGELFF.